This T cell receptor (beta chain) was sequenced for a study of blood T cell repertoires in COVID-19. Study details: Acute-phase and convalescent COVID-19 samples originated in the United States, Italy and Spain. T cells, B-cell-depleted T cells, or PBMCs supplied cDNA or gDNA.

With 6 bases clipped from V and 4 bases from J, the junction kept 6 bases outside the gene matches. Germline CDR1 MNHEY, CDR2 SVGAGI. The CDR3 loop spans 14 amino acids. Sequencing used immunoSEQ multiplex PCR; TCRdb keeps in-frame clones, though not all of them. The data show some 67,000 clones, roughly 90% seen once. The TCR was taken from a woman in her sixties or seventies with acute or convalescent COVID-19. Source material: peripheral blood. This chain connects TRBV6-5 to TRBJ1-2; the match to TRBD1 covers 9 bases. As DNA, the CDR3 is TGTGCCAGCAGCGTTACAGGGGGCGGCTATGGCTACACCTTC. Encoded protein: CASSVTGGGYGYTF.